These 25 T cell receptor beta chains originate from one sample sequenced in a study of T cells after yellow fever vaccination (dated by TCRdb to about 2019). The library was produced with 5' RACE. Instrument used: Illumina HiSeq 2500. TCRdb handled the public reads itself, with Q25 trimming in fastp and clone calling in MiXCR, and kept productive beta chains. Each CDR3 protein gets just one entry, which takes the most common genes and DNA from the rows behind it. Counted in this sample were hundreds of thousands of distinct CDR3 sequences; 8.7% of them appeared once. The ten most abundant clones make up about 20% of the sample. The sample's treatment or condition label is to be understood as: live attenuated yellow fever vaccine strain. The sample in question was PBMCs, obtained on the day of the first yellow fever vaccination. These receptors all stem from a man aged 18 to 35 who received the YFV17D yellow fever vaccine.

This clonotype was detected a few times. This chain links TRBV9 with TRBJ2-2; D tentatively fits TRBD1 or TRBD2 (6 bases each). There are 16 residues in the CDR3. V lost 4 bases and J 4 bases, leaving 17 bases between the germline ends. Germline assignment: CDR1 SGDLS and CDR2 YYNGEE. The CDR3 sequence: CASSFEMGGPTGELFF. The DNA of the CDR3 is TGTGCCAGCAGCTTTGAAATGGGGGGCCCCACCGGGGAGCTGTTTTTT.

In its sample, this clonotype was seen a few times. The gene calls are TRBV28 and TRBJ2-3; TRBD2 agrees at 13 bases. Losses at the gene ends were 6 bases for V and 0 bases for J; bases not matched to a gene: 3. The CDR3 has 16 amino acids. Looked up from germline, CDR1 is MDHEN and CDR2 is SYDVKM. CDR3 DNA: TGTGCCAGCAGGCGGACTAGCGGGGGAAGCACAGATACGCAGTATTTT. It codes for CASRRTSGGSTDTQYF.

This clonotype was counted only a few times. V is TRBV5-1 and J is TRBJ2-7, with 9 bases fitting TRBD2. Germline trimming cut 0 bases from V and 2 bases from J; bases unmatched to any gene: 6. Germline CDR1 SGHRS, CDR2 YFSETQ. The CDR3 is 16 residues long. The CDR3 nucleotides read TGCGCCAGCAGCTTGGAGGCGCCTAGCGGGACCTACGAGCAGTACTTC. Residues: CASSLEAPSGTYEQYF.

CDR3 in DNA: TGTGCCAGCAGCCGCCGACGGGGGGGGAACTCCTACGAGCAGTACTTC. It yields the protein CASSRRRGGNSYEQYF. This chain uses TRBV7-8 with TRBJ2-7; 8 bases are a match to TRBD2. The CDR3 has 16 residues. CDR1 is SGHVS and CDR2 is FQNEAQ in the germline V gene. Trimming removed 5 bases from V and 0 bases from J; junction bases left unmatched: 9.

This clonotype has only a few counts. In nucleotides, the CDR3 is TGTGCCAGCAGCCAAGAAGGCTGGGACAACTCCTACGAGCAGTACTTC. Translated: CASSQEGWDNSYEQYF. This sequence joins TRBV3-1 and TRBJ2-7, with TRBD1 as a possible D gene (6 bases). The ends were cut back, 0 bases at V and 0 bases at J, with 12 bases in the middle. The germline V gene encodes CDR1 LGHDT and CDR2 YNNKEL (reference sequence). This CDR3 contains 16 residues.

The rearrangement uses TRBV28 and TRBJ1-1; D gene uncertain. Germline CDR1 MDHEN, CDR2 SYDVKM. V was trimmed by 2 bases and J by 5 bases, leaving 27 bases between them. The CDR3 contains 19 residues. The CDR3 is CASSLPWSRLGYIWTEAFF. CDR3 nucleotide sequence: TGTGCCAGCAGTTTACCGTGGTCGAGGCTCGGATACATATGGACTGAAGCTTTCTTT.

This clonotype has only a few counts. The chain carries TRBV6-5 and TRBJ2-7; TRBD2 matches 8 bases. The CDR3 runs to 13 residues. The germline V gene has CDR1 MNHEY and CDR2 SVGAGI. After removal of 2 bases from V and 5 bases from J, the junction contained 2 bases not matched to a gene. CDR3 sequence: CASSYRRGDEQYF. CDR3 nucleotide sequence: TGTGCCAGCAGTTACAGGCGGGGGGACGAGCAGTACTTC.

The chain employs TRBV20-1 and TRBJ2-5; D tentatively fits TRBD1 or TRBD2 (5 bases each). V lost 6 bases and J lost 2, with 10 bases in between. The germline V gene encodes CDR1 DFQATT and CDR2 SNEGSKA (reference sequence). The CDR3 length is 12 residues. The CDR3 nucleotides are TGCAGTGCCGGGGACGATCAAGAGACCCAGTACTTC. Its protein is CSAGDDQETQYF.

This clonotype was counted between two and nine times. The rearrangement links TRBV20-1 to TRBJ2-5, with a tentative D call TRBD1 (6 bases). Germline V gene lookup returns CDR1 DFQATT and CDR2 SNEGSKA (reference sequence). The CDR3 covers 12 residues. Trimming took 5 bases from V and 4 from J, leaving 11 bases between them. The CDR3 nucleotides read TGCAGTGCTGGGGAGACAGGAGAGACCCAGTACTTC. Amino acids: CSAGETGETQYF.

The genes are TRBV20-1 and TRBJ2-7; 7 bases are a match to TRBD1. CDR1 and CDR2 (germline): DFQATT, SNEGSKA (reference sequence). The CDR3 is 11 amino acids. The junction had 1 base not matched to a gene; V was cut back by 4 bases and J by 4 bases. The CDR3 sequence: CSAMTGYEQYF. CDR3 nucleotides: TGCAGTGCTATGACAGGGTACGAGCAGTACTTC.

Only a few counts were recorded for this clonotype. The chain carries TRBV4-1 and TRBJ2-1; D is tentatively TRBD1 or TRBD2 (6 bases each). CDR1 is MGHRA, CDR2 YSYEKL, per germline. Trimming removed 0 bases at V and 6 bases at J, with 24 bases between. The CDR3 extends over 19 amino acids. The CDR3 spells CASSQDLFVRGARCNEQFF. The CDR3 nucleotides are TGCGCCAGCAGCCAAGATCTTTTCGTGAGGGGGGCCCGCTGCAATGAGCAGTTCTTC.

This clonotype was seen only a few times. The gene calls are TRBV6-5 and TRBJ1-6; possibly TRBD1 for D (5 bases). V was clipped by 0 bases and J by 11 bases, with 14 bases between them. Germline V gives CDR1 MNHEY, CDR2 SVGAGI. CDR3 length: 15 residues. CDR3 loop: CASSYSVGEGTPLHF. CDR3 coding DNA: TGTGCCAGCAGTTACTCGGTGGGGGAGGGAACACCCCTCCACTTT.

This chain connects TRBV29-1 to TRBJ2-3, with unresolved D. The germline gives CDR1 SQVTM, CDR2 ANQGSEA. The CDR3 runs 13 residues. Trimming removed 7 bases from V and 6 bases from J, with 17 bases in between. The CDR3 coding sequence is TGCAGCGCCTTTCGGACGGAGAAGGATACGCAGTATTTT. As protein: CSAFRTEKDTQYF.

This clonotype has a count of ten or more. This chain uses TRBV5-1 with TRBJ1-4, with 8 bases matching TRBD1. CDR3 size: 15 residues. V shed 2 bases, J shed 7 bases, and the junction held 7 bases outside the gene matches. Germline V gene sequence: CDR1 SGHRS, CDR2 YFSETQ. The CDR3 DNA reads TGCGCCAGCAGCTTCAGGACAGGGTTTGGTGAAAAACTGTTTTTT. It yields the protein CASSFRTGFGEKLFF.

In its sample, this clonotype was seen many times. The V gene is TRBV7-2, the J gene TRBJ1-1; tentative D call: TRBD1 (5 bases). Germline V gives CDR1 SGHTA, CDR2 FQGNSA. Trimming shortened V by 6 bases and J by 1 base, and 9 bases separated the two germline ends. The CDR3 length is 13 residues. CDR3 loop: CASSWGRNTEAFF. In DNA, the CDR3 is TGTGCCAGCAGTTGGGGCCGGAACACTGAAGCTTTCTTT.

This clonotype was picked up a small number of times. The rearrangement joins TRBV18 to TRBJ2-1, with D perhaps given as TRBD1 or TRBD2 (5 bases each). The CDR3 sequence is 16 residues long. The ends were cut back, 3 bases at V and 9 bases at J, with 21 bases in the middle. From germline, CDR1 is KGHSH and CDR2 LQKENI. CDR3 region: CASSPSLAQGIGEQFF. As DNA, the CDR3 is TGTGCCAGCTCACCCTCCCTAGCTCAGGGTATTGGTGAGCAGTTCTTC.

Only a few counts were recorded for this clonotype. The J gene is TRBJ1-3, the V gene TRBV12-3 or TRBV12-4; no firm D call. This CDR3 comprises 15 residues. The ends were cut back, 3 bases at V and 4 bases at J, with 13 bases in the middle. The CDR3 DNA reads as TGTGCCAGCAGTTTCAATCGTCTAATAGGAAACACCATATATTTT. Protein: CASSFNRLIGNTIYF.

This clonotype was observed a few times. The gene calls are TRBV5-4 and TRBJ1-1; D perhaps matches TRBD1 (6 bases). Trimming removed 3 bases at V and 2 bases at J, with 17 bases between. CDR1 and CDR2 from the germline V gene are SGHNT and YYREEE (reference sequence). The CDR3 covers 16 residues. The CDR3, as DNA: TGTGCCAGCAGCTCCGAGCTACAGGGAGGAAACACTGAAGCTTTCTTT. This gives the protein CASSSELQGGNTEAFF.

This clonotype was detected only once. The chain recombines TRBV5-1 with TRBJ2-3; D might be TRBD1 (6 bases). The CDR3 runs 15 residues. Trimming removed 4 bases from V and 4 bases from J, with 16 bases in between. Germline assignment: CDR1 SGHRS and CDR2 YFSETQ. The CDR3 bases are TGCGCCAGCAGCCCCTCGGACAGAATAGCAGATACGCAGTATTTT. Protein: CASSPSDRIADTQYF.

This clonotype occurred a few times. CDR3 DNA sequence: TGTGCCAGCAGCGGCACGACTAGCGGGGGGTCCCGCTCCACCGGGGAGCTGTTTTTT. Protein: CASSGTTSGGSRSTGELFF. The chain employs TRBV11-2 and TRBJ2-2; 13 positions match TRBD2. The CDR3 is made up of 19 amino acids. Germline V gives CDR1 SGHAT, CDR2 FQNNGV. Trimming removed 5 bases from V and 4 bases from J; junction bases left unmatched: 13.

A few counts support this clonotype. The chain joins TRBV11-2 to TRBJ2-5, with 8 bases lining up with TRBD1. Trimming at V came to 6 bases and at J to 3 bases, leaving 6 bases not matched to a gene. The length of the CDR3 is 14 residues. Germline CDR1 and CDR2: SGHAT and FQNNGV. The CDR3 nucleotides read TGTGCCAGCAGGACGACAGGGGTAAAAGAGACCCAGTACTTC. Its protein product is CASRTTGVKETQYF.

This clonotype was recorded a few times. The genes are TRBV29-1 and TRBJ1-2; D uncertain. Between the trimmed V and J ends, which lost 4 bases and 2 bases, there was a span of 2 bases. Germline V lookup: CDR1 SQVTM, CDR2 ANQGSEA. The CDR3 length is 10 residues. The CDR3 DNA follows: TGCAGCGTTGGCAACTATGGCTACACCTTC. Protein product: CSVGNYGYTF.

The gene calls are TRBV19 and TRBJ2-5; D may be TRBD2 (6 bases). V gave up 8 bases and J gave up 7 bases, with 17 bases separating them. From germline, CDR1 is LNHDA and CDR2 SQIVND (reference sequence). CDR3 length: 13 residues. CDR3 protein: CASRAGLFGTQYF. CDR3 sequence (DNA): TGTGCCAGTCGGGCGGGACTCTTTGGGACCCAGTACTTC.

The rearrangement links TRBV20-1 to TRBJ1-6, with no clear D. The CDR3 extends over 17 amino acids. V dropped 5 bases and J dropped 0 bases, with 17 bases sitting between them. CDR1 and CDR2 (germline): DFQATT, SNEGSKA (reference sequence). The CDR3 DNA reads TGCAGTGCTTTAACGATTCGTCAGAGCTCCTATAATTCACCCCTCCACTTT. Encoded protein: CSALTIRQSSYNSPLHF.

This sequence joins TRBV5-1 and TRBJ1-2, with 11 bases fitting TRBD1. This CDR3 is built from 16 residues. Trimming at V came to 8 bases and at J to 4 bases, leaving 13 bases not matched to a gene. CDR1 SGHRS and CDR2 YFSETQ come from the germline V gene. The CDR3 reads CASAGTGGALSYGYTF. DNA of the CDR3: TGCGCCAGTGCCGGGACAGGGGGAGCGCTCTCCTATGGCTACACCTTC. Combining the CDR3 with reference TRBV5-1 and TRBJ1-2 gives the whole variable domain KAGVTQTPRYLIKTRGQQVTLSCSPISGHRSVSWYQQTPGQGLQFLFEYFSETQRNKGNFPGRFSGRQFSNSRSEMNVSTLELGDSALYLCASAGTGGALSYGYTFGSGTRLTVV.